One TCR beta chain is described in this entry. No count is recorded, yet this clonotype rates as medium-sized (0.01 to 0.1%) from its frequency. It lacks a known antigen. TRB rearrangements were amplified by multiplex PCR following a touch-down protocol, with the TRB-A and TRB-B primer pools mixed in one tube. Illumina adapters and sample indices were attached to the amplicons through two consecutive PCR reactions using Phusion HS II polymerase. After gel purification with the NucleoSpin Gel and PCR Clean-up kit, the amplicons were quantified by Qubit and checked for quality on an Agilent 2100 Bioanalyzer. Sequencing of the libraries was performed on an Illumina MiSeq with 600-cycle, single-indexed, paired-end runs. The published analysis was carried out like this. Alignment and assembly of TRB reads were performed with MiXCR version 2.1.12 and the default MiXCR reference library. A clone was defined by each unique CDR3 nucleotide sequence, and the analysis included only productive sequences with two or more reads. Alpha-parameterized diversity profiles (alpha 0 to 5), including the Shannon (alpha 1) and Simpson (alpha 2) indices, were computed with an R script to assess repertoire diversity. The tcR package was used to compute combinatorial TRB VJ usage, and cohorts were compared on this usage by principal component analysis with ade4. TCRbeta CDR3s were clustered with GLIPH on cohort pairs matched by age and read depth, and cluster frequencies were compared by Wilcoxon test. TCRdb reprocessed the reads, reporting each CDR3 protein sequence once and no DNA. TCRdb's processing, not the authors' own work, is the source of the V and J calls. The sample table holds about 3,300 distinct CDR3 sequences. The top ten clones comprise roughly 4.5% of the sample.

The record originates from a study of T cell clusters in autoimmune cytopenias (dated by TCRdb to the late 2010s). About the study as a whole: TRB sequencing reached a median depth of roughly 50,000 reads per sample and yielded a median of 2,350 distinct TRB clonotypes per sample. TRB and IGH repertoires from peripheral blood were sequenced in autoimmune cytopenia patients at active disease and during treatment follow-up, with healthy, CLL and autoimmune hepatitis controls included alongside. The goal of the study was to find out whether patients with autoimmune cytopenia have a disease-specific immune repertoire signature that could be used as a blood-based biomarker.

The CDR3 has 14 amino acids, counting the end cysteine and phenylalanine. No DNA is given. In the germline V gene (reference sequence), CDR1 corresponds to MNHEY and CDR2 to SMNVEV. For each sample, TRB amplification used 250 to 300 ng of peripheral blood genomic DNA, equal to 35,000 to 45,000 genome equivalents. Overall study outcomes, separate from this receptor: The T cell clusters were defined only in silico, and the functional role of the clusters was left to be validated experimentally. The TRB repertoire shifts, including less even repertoires in secondary cytopenia and CLL, mostly reflected lymphoma bias and not autoimmunity. In the comparison of secondary cytopenia with CLL, no cluster-lack signature showed up, apparently because the dominant lymphoma-associated repertoire masked the signature. Approximately 3-fold more exclusive TRB clusters were observed in healthy donors than in active autoimmune hepatitis patients, consistent with an autoimmunity-wide signature. The GLIPH analysis suggested a lack of physiological T cell clusters in primary autoimmune cytopenia patients, since roughly 50 clusters were exclusive to healthy donors whereas more than 15 were exclusive to patients.

The sample consisted of peripheral blood. This sequence originates from a human donor with an autoimmune cytopenia or autoimmune hepatitis (not recorded which). The chain links TRBV27 with TRBJ2-3; TCRdb reports TRBD1, a call that lacks DNA to check it against. The CDR3 sequence is CASSTRQLGDTQYF.